This T cell receptor beta chain was recovered during a study of blood T cell repertoires in COVID-19. J gave up 7 bases and V 4 bases, and 10 bases lay outside the gene matches. The CDR3 is made up of 16 amino acids. Germline V gene data show CDR1 as MGHDK and CDR2 as SYGVNS. Per the authors' pipeline: How many nucleated cells were present was estimated from reference gene primer amplification. Only in-frame clones appear in the TCRdb table, and some are missing; sequencing was by immunoSEQ multiplex PCR. Clone size and V and J calls were adopted from that table, with D and trimming inferred from the DNA. Altogether about 230,000 clones are present, 81% being singletons, with the ten largest covering 7.9%.

V gene TRBV25-1 combines with J gene TRBJ1-6; 7 nucleotides line up with TRBD1. What was sequenced was peripheral blood. The receptor's source is a woman of 80 years or more with acute or convalescent COVID-19. The CDR3 is CASSGKVDRRNSPLHF. The CDR3 DNA sequence: TGTGCCAGCAGTGGTAAGGTGGACAGGCGGAATTCACCCCTCCACTTT.